This is a list of T cell receptor beta chains from one sample in a study of regulatory T cells in long-lasting Graves disease. Each CDR3 protein gets one entry after TCRdb re-called the multiplex PCR reads with MiXCR. The sample comprises 420,000 or so distinct CDR3 sequences, about a sixth of which are singletons, and about 25% rests with the top ten. The sample was also reused in another study, on T cells in Graves' hyperthyroidism and ophthalmopathy.

Sample: peripheral blood mononuclear cells (PBMCs), taken at new diagnosis, from a patient treated with antithyroid drugs. The receptor source for this set is a young woman with Graves disease. The CDR3 runs from the conserved cysteine through the conserved F or W. Fields, in order: J gene, V gene, D gene, clone size, CDR3 length, CDR3 DNA, CDR3 protein. A D gene is named only where the DNA matches it firmly. Clone sizes are given selectively: once, few, many, or a class where the clone is expanded.

TRBJ2-7	TRBV27	NA	many	16	TGTGCCAGCAGTTTATCGATGGGGGACACCACCTACGAGCAGTACTTC	CASSLSMGDTTYEQYF
TRBJ2-5	TRBV4-1	NA	few	14	TGCGCCAGCAGCCAAACAGGGGAGGGGGAGACCCAGTACTTC	CASSQTGEGETQYF
TRBJ2-5	TRBV7-9	TRBD2	many	16	TGTGCCAGCAGCTCCACCCGGACTAGCGGGCAAGAGACCCAGTACTTC	CASSSTRTSGQETQYF
TRBJ2-2	TRBV7-2	TRBD2	NA	17	TGTGCCAGCAGCTTAAGGGGGACTAGCGCCAACACCGGGGAGCTGTTTTTT	CASSLRGTSANTGELFF
TRBJ2-7	TRBV7-3	TRBD2	NA	15	TGTGCCAGCAGCTTATTGGGCGGGAGTTTCTACGAGCAGTACTTC	CASSLLGGSFYEQYF
TRBJ2-7	TRBV5-6	NA	many	15	TGTGCCAGCAGCTTGGTTGGGAGATACGGGTACGAGCAGTACTTC	CASSLVGRYGYEQYF
TRBJ2-5	TRBV6-1	NA	NA	16	TGTGCCAGCAGTCCTCATGCCGGGACATATCAAGAGACCCAGTACTTC	CASSPHAGTYQETQYF
TRBJ2-2	TRBV7-3	TRBD1	many	15	TGTGCCAGCAGCCCTAAGGGACAGGGCACCGGGGAGCTGTTTTTT	CASSPKGQGTGELFF
TRBJ2-1	TRBV28	NA	many	13	TGTGCCAGCAGTTTATTAGGTAGCAATGAGCAGTTCTTC	CASSLLGSNEQFF
TRBJ2-7	TRBV6-1	NA	many	15	TGTGCCAGCAGTGAACATGGAAAGGAAGCCTACGAGCAGTACTTC	CASSEHGKEAYEQYF
TRBJ2-1	TRBV11-2	TRBD1	NA	14	TGTGCCAGCAGCGCCGGACAGGGATCGCATGAGCAGTTCTTC	CASSAGQGSHEQFF
TRBJ2-7	TRBV12-3/TRBV12-4	NA	many	13	TGTGCCAGCAGGGAGGACTCCTCCTACGAGCAGTACTTC	CASREDSSYEQYF
TRBJ1-2	TRBV7-2	NA	NA	15	TGTGCCAGCAGCCCCAGTCGGGGGGCTAACTATGGCTACACCTTC	CASSPSRGANYGYTF
TRBJ2-2	TRBV7-9	TRBD2	few	16	TGTGCCAGCAGCTACCTAGCGGGATCTTACACCGGGGAGCTGTTTTTT	CASSYLAGSYTGELFF
TRBJ2-7	TRBV18	NA	NA	16	TGTGCCAGCTCCCCCCAAAAGGCAGCGAGCTCCTACGAGCAGTACTTC	CASSPQKAASSYEQYF
TRBJ2-7	TRBV20-1	NA	many	11	TGCAGTGCTAGAGCCTCCTACGAGCAGTACTTC	CSARASYEQYF
TRBJ2-1	TRBV5-4	TRBD1	NA	14	TGTGCCAGCAGCTTGGACAGGGGGAACAATGAGCAGTTCTTC	CASSLDRGNNEQFF
TRBJ2-7	TRBV29-1	NA	many	13	TGCAGCGTTGCTACCGGTCAGTCCTACGAGCAGTACTTC	CSVATGQSYEQYF
TRBJ1-2	TRBV29-1	NA	NA	12	TGCAGCGTTGATACTGGGGCGCGTGGCTACACCTTC	CSVDTGARGYTF